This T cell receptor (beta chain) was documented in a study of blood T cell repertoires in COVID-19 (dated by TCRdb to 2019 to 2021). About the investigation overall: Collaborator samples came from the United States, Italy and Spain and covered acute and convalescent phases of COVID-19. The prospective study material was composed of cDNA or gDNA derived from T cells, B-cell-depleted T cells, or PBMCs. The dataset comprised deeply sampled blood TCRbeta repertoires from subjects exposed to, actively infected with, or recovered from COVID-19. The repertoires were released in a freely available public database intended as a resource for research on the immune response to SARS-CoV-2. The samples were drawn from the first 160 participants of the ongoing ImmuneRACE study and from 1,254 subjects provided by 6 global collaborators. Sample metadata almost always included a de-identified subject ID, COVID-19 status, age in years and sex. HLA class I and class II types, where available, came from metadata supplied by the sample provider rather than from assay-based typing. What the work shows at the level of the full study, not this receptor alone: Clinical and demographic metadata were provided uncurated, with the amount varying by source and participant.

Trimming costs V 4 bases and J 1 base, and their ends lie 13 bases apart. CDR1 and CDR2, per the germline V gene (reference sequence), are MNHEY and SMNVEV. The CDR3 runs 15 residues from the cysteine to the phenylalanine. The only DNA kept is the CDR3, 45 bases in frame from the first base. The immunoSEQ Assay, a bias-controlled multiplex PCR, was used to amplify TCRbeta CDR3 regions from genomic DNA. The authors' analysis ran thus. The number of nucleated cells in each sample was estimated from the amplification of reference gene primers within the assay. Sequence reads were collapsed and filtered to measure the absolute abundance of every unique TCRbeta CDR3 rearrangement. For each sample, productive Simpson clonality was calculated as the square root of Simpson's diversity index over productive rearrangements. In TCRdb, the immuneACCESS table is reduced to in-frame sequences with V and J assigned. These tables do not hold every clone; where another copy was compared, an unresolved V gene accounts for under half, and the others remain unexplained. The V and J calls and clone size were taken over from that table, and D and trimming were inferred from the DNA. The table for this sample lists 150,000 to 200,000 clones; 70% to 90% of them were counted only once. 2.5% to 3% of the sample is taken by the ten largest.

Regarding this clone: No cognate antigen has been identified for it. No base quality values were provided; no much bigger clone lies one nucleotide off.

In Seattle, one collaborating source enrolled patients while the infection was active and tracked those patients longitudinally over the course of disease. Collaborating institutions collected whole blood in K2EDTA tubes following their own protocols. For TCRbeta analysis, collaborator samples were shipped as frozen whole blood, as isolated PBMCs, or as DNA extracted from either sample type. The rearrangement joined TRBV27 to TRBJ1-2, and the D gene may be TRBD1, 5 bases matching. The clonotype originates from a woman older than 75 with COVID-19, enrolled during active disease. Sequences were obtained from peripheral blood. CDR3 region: CASSSLVGGNYGYTF. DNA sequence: TGTGCCAGCAGTTCACTCGTCGGGGGTAACTATGGCTACACCTTC.